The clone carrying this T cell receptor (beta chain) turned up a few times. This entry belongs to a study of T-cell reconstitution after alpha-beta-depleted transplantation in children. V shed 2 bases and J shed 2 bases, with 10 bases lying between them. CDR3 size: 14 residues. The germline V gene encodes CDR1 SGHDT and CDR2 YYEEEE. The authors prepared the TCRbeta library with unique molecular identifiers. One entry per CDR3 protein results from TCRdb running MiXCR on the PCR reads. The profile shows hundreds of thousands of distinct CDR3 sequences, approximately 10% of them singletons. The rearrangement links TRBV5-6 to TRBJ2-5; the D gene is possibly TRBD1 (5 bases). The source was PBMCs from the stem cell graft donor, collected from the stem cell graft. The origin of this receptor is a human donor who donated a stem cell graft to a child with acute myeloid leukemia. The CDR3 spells CASSFRVGQETQYF. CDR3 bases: TGTGCCAGCAGCTTCAGGGTAGGGCAAGAGACCCAGTACTTC.